This TCR beta chain is drawn from a study of cytotoxic CD8 clonotypes in ibrutinib-treated CLL. This clone was counted a few times. Sequencing was performed with immunoSEQ multiplex PCR; in TCRdb, only in-frame clones are kept and a portion is missing. Found here are roughly 97,000 clones, around 73% of them singletons; the top ten hold about 34%. The receptor was derived from a human donor with chronic lymphocytic leukemia. Sequenced here: PBMCs, sampled after 12 months of ibrutinib treatment.

The CDR3 loop reads CASSFNPALGGNTIYF. Here the CDR3 DNA reads TGCGCCAGCAGCTTTAACCCGGCCTTGGGGGGAAACACCATATATTTT. J is TRBJ1-3 and V is TRBV5-1, with D unresolved. CDR1 and CDR2 (germline): SGHRS, YFSETQ. The CDR3 is 16 amino acids. Trimming removed 2 bases at V and 4 bases at J, with 16 bases between.